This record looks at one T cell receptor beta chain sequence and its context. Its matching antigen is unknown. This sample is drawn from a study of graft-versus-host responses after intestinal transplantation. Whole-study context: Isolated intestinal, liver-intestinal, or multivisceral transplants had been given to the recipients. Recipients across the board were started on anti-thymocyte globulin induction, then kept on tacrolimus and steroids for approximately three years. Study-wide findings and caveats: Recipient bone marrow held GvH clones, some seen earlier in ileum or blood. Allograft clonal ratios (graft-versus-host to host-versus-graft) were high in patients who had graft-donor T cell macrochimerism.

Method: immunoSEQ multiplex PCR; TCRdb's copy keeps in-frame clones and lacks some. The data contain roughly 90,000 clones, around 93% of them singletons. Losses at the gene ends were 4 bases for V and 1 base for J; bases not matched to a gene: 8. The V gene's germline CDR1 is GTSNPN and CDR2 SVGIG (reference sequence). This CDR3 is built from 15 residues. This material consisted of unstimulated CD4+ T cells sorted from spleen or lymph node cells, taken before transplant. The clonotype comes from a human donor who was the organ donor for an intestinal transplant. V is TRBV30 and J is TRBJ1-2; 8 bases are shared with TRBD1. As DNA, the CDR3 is TGTGCCTGGAACCAGGGGGCTTATGTTAACTATGGCTACACCTTC. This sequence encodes CAWNQGAYVNYGYTF.